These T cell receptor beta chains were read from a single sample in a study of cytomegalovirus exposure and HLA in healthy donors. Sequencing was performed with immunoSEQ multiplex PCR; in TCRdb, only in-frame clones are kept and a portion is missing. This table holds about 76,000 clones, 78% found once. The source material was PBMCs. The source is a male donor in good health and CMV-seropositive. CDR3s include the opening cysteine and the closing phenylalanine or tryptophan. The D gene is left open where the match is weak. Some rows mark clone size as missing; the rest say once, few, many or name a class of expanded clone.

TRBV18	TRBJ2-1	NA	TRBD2	CASSPGRDYTNEQFF	TGTGCCAGCTCACCGGGTCGGGACTACACCAATGAGCAGTTCTTC
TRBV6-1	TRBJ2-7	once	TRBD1	CASSPDRGYEQYF	TGTGCCAGCAGTCCCGACAGGGGCTACGAGCAGTACTTC
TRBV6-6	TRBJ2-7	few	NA	CASSSPGLILDEQYF	TGTGCCAGCAGTTCCCCCGGGTTAATCTTGGACGAGCAGTACTTC
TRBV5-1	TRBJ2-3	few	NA	CASRPDSLDTQYF	TGCGCCAGCAGGCCGGACAGCCTGGATACGCAGTATTTT
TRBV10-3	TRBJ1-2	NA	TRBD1	CAISDGRTGEVNYGYTF	TGTGCCATCAGTGACGGAAGGACAGGGGAGGTTAACTATGGCTACACCTTC
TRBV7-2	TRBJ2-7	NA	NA	CASSSQYEQYF	TGTGCCAGCAGCTCACAGTACGAGCAGTACTTC
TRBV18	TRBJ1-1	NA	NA	CASSDTGQGTEAFF	TGTGCCAGCTCAGATACAGGGCAGGGAACTGAAGCTTTCTTT
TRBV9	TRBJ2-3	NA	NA	CASSAQSTDTQYF	TGTGCCAGCAGCGCCCAAAGCACAGATACGCAGTATTTT
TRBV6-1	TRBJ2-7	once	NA	CASGTQQGYEQYF	TGTGCCAGCGGAACTCAACAGGGTTACGAGCAGTACTTC
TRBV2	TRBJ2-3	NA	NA	CASSGGIRTDTQYF	TGTGCCAGCAGTGGCGGGATCCGCACAGATACGCAGTATTTT
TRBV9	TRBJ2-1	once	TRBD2	CASGGLAGVDEQFF	TGTGCCAGCGGGGGACTAGCGGGAGTAGATGAGCAGTTCTTC
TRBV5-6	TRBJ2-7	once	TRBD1	CASSLGRRDRGSYEQYF	TGTGCCAGCAGCTTGGGTCGTCGGGACAGGGGATCCTACGAGCAGTACTTC
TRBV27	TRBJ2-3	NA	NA	CASSPLQWGPSTDTQYF	TGTGCCAGCAGTCCCCTACAATGGGGGCCTAGCACAGATACGCAGTATTTT
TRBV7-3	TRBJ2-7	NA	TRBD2	CASSLGLGPLNEQYF	TGTGCCAGCAGCTTAGGACTAGGCCCACTCAACGAGCAGTACTTC
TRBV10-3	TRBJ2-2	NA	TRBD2	CASQTSGNTGELFF	TGTGCCTCCCAGACTAGCGGGAACACCGGGGAGCTGTTTTTT
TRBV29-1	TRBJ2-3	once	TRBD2	CSVGLAGVSADTQYF	TGCAGCGTAGGACTAGCGGGAGTTTCCGCAGATACGCAGTATTTT
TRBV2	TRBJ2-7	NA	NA	CASSAWTGSYEQYF	TGTGCCAGCAGTGCGTGGACGGGATCCTACGAGCAGTACTTC
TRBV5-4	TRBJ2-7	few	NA	CASSLALDYEQYF	TGTGCCAGCAGCTTGGCCCTAGACTACGAGCAGTACTTC
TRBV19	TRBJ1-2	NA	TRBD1	CASSTSGQPNYGYTF	TGTGCCAGTAGTACCTCGGGACAGCCTAACTATGGCTACACCTTC
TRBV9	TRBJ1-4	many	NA	CASSSLTGSGEKLFF	TGTGCCAGCAGTTCTCTAACGGGGTCCGGTGAAAAACTGTTTTTT
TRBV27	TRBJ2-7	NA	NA	CASSSIRAYEQYF	TGTGCCAGCAGTTCCATCAGGGCCTACGAGCAGTACTTC
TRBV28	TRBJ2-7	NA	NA	CASSSVGVPYEQYF	TGTGCCAGCAGCTCGGTAGGGGTTCCCTACGAGCAGTACTTC
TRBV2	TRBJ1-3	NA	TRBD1	CASKPAQGVRGNTIYF	TGTGCCAGCAAACCCGCCCAGGGGGTGCGCGGAAACACCATATATTTT
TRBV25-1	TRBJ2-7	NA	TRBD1	CASRPTGAHYEQYF	TGTGCCAGCCGCCCGACAGGGGCCCACTACGAGCAGTACTTC
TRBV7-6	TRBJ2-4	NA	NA	CASSSLSSRGIQYF	TGTGCCAGCAGCTCCCTATCTTCTAGGGGAATTCAGTACTTC
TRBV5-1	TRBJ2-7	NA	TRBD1	CASSVRDRANEQYF	TGCGCCAGCAGCGTCCGGGACAGAGCAAATGAGCAGTACTTC
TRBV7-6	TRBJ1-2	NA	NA	CASSLLSGRDYGYTF	TGTGCCAGCAGCTTACTAAGTGGCAGGGACTATGGCTACACCTTC
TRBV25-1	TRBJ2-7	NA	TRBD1	CASSDTGDLGLEQYF	TGTGCCAGCAGTGACACAGGGGACCTGGGGCTCGAGCAGTACTTC